This T cell receptor (beta chain) comes out of a study of cytomegalovirus exposure and HLA in healthy donors. About the research overall: Both the 95 to 150 validation repertoires and the approximately 700 first-cohort repertoires used the same platform, as reported by a later analysis.

General study results and limits: Most TCR sequences showed up rarely, but some public TCRs showed up in many donors.

Germline CDR1 is SGHDT and CDR2 is YYEEEE. Trimming took 1 base from V and 3 from J, leaving 16 bases between them. CDR3 length equals 16 residues. A word on this clone: No antigen is known for it.

The method was immunoSEQ multiplex PCR; TCRdb's version includes in-frame clones alone and lacks a portion of them. Among 110,000 or so clones, about 91% were seen once, and the ten largest hold 1.5% to 2%. The TCR sequence derives from a man aged 18 to 35 in good health and CMV-seronegative. V usage is TRBV5-6 and J usage is TRBJ1-2, with a weak D call TRBD1 (5 bases). The sample consisted of PBMCs. The CDR3 spells CASSLSRWGRDYGYTF. The CDR3 DNA sequence: TGTGCCAGCAGCTTGTCGCGCTGGGGCAGGGACTATGGCTACACCTTC.